This TCR beta chain was identified during a study of T-cell memory formation after mild COVID-19. In TCRdb, the 5' RACE reads were re-called with MiXCR into one record per CDR3 protein. The sample consists of roughly 130,000 distinct CDR3 sequences, 16% of them appearing once. Study-wide results and caveats: Researchers found some responding clones in pre-infection memory, a sign that cross-reactive memory joined. The study found contracting CD4+ clones mainly in CM and EM and contracting CD8+ clones in EMRA. The second-wave clones peaking on day 37 were not confirmed as SARS-CoV-2-specific.

Trimming at V came to 6 bases and at J to 3 bases, leaving 1 base not matched to a gene. This CDR3 contains 13 residues. CDR1 MNHEY and CDR2 SVGEGT come from the germline V gene. With respect to this clonotype: What it binds is unknown.

This TCR derives from an adult woman who had mild COVID-19 (a few samples of this study predate the infection). Cell type and time point are not known. The sample taken for sequencing was PBMCs or a T cell subset sorted from them (not recorded which). The chain recombines TRBV6-2 or TRBV6-3 with TRBJ1-1; 10 bases align to TRBD1. The CDR3 sequence: CASRDRGDTEAFF. DNA of the CDR3: TGTGCCAGCAGGGACAGGGGGGACACTGAAGCTTTCTTT.